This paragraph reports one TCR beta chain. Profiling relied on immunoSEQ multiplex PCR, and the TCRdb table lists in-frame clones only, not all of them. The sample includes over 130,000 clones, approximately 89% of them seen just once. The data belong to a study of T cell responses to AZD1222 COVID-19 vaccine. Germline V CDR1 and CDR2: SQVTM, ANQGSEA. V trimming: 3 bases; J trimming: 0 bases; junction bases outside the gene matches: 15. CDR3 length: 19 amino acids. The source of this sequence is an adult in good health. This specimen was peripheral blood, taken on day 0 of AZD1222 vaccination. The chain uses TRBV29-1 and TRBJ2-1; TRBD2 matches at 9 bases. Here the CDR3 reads CSVEGRFPAGGSSYNEQFF. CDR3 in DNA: TGCAGCGTTGAGGGGAGATTCCCGGCGGGAGGGAGCTCCTACAATGAGCAGTTCTTC.